This entry lists 21 T cell receptor beta chains sequenced from one sample in a study of blood T cell repertoires in COVID-19. Sequencing used immunoSEQ multiplex PCR; TCRdb keeps in-frame clones, though not all of them. Of a few hundred thousand clones listed, approximately 83% are singletons. Source material: peripheral blood. The receptor source for this set is a woman in her twenties or thirties who had recovered from COVID-19.

Of note for this clone: Other nucleotide sequences in the sample specify the same CDR3. This chain connects TRBV19 to TRBJ2-5; 7 nucleotides align to TRBD2. The junction had 6 bases not matched to a gene; V was cut back by 3 bases and J by 5 bases. The germline V gene encodes CDR1 LNHDA and CDR2 SQIVND (reference sequence). CDR3 size: 14 residues. The CDR3 sequence: CASSIRAGRETQYF. CDR3 coding DNA: TGTGCCAGTAGTATCCGAGCGGGGAGGGAGACCCAGTACTTC.

The CDR3 loop reads CASSLASVLNYGYTF. CDR3 nucleotide sequence: TGTGCCAGCAGCTTAGCGTCAGTCCTTAACTATGGCTACACCTTC. V usage is TRBV7-8 and J usage is TRBJ1-2; D unclear. From germline, CDR1 is SGHVS and CDR2 FQNEAQ. V shed 0 bases and J shed 1 base, with 9 bases lying between them. This CDR3 has 15 residues.

This clone turned up a few times. The chain employs TRBV28 and TRBJ2-7; 8 positions match TRBD2. Germline V gives CDR1 MDHEN, CDR2 SYDVKM. With 7 bases clipped from V and 3 bases from J, the junction kept 17 bases outside the gene matches. This CDR3 region has 17 residues. This CDR3 reads CASNTPLGAGDRYEQYF. CDR3 DNA: TGTGCCAGCAACACTCCACTTGGAGCGGGAGATCGCTACGAGCAGTACTTC.

The chain recombines TRBV27 with TRBJ1-1; TRBD1 might be the D (6 bases). V lost 5 bases, J lost 5 bases, and 15 bases lay in between. Germline assignment: CDR1 MNHEY and CDR2 SMNVEV (reference sequence). The CDR3 has 14 amino acids. CDR3 sequence reads: CASSPFSTGTEAFF. The CDR3 DNA reads as TGTGCCAGCAGTCCCTTCTCAACAGGGACTGAAGCTTTCTTT.

The CDR3 sequence is CASSKKGGTSGSSYEQYF. The CDR3 DNA follows: TGTGCCAGCAGCAAAAAGGGGGGTACTAGCGGGAGCTCCTACGAGCAGTACTTC. This rearrangement joins TRBV21-1 to TRBJ2-7; the DNA was not compared with TRBD2, the D call given in the table. TRBV21-1 is tagged as a pseudogene. The length of the CDR3 is 18 residues.

The genes are TRBV6-4 and TRBJ2-2; 9 bases align to TRBD2. The V gene's germline CDR1 is MRHNA and CDR2 SNTAGT. The V segment lost 3 bases and the J segment 1 base; nucleotides outside the gene matches: 0. The CDR3 contains 15 residues. This CDR3 is CASSETSGNTGELFF. Here the CDR3 DNA reads TGTGCCAGCAGTGAGACTAGCGGGAACACCGGGGAGCTGTTTTTT.

J is TRBJ2-3 and V is TRBV29-1; D may be TRBD1 (6 bases). The germline V gene has CDR1 SQVTM and CDR2 ANQGSEA. The V end was cut by 5 bases, the J end by 5 bases, with 14 bases between. The CDR3 runs 13 residues. The CDR3 loop reads CSVLVTGRDTQYF. For the CDR3, the DNA is TGCAGCGTTTTAGTAACAGGGAGAGATACGCAGTATTTT.

A few counts support this clone. The chain couples TRBV3-1 (or the pseudogene TRBV3-2) to TRBJ2-7, with 7 bases that match TRBD1. Per the germline V gene, CDR1 is LGHDT and CDR2 is YNNKEL (reference sequence). The CDR3 extends over 15 amino acids. Trimming cost V 1 base and J 2 bases; bases outside gene matches: 5. Here the CDR3 reads CASSQGTGRTYEQYF. The CDR3 DNA sequence: TGTGCCAGCAGCCAAGGGACAGGCCGTACCTACGAGCAGTACTTC.

The rearrangement links TRBV7-3 to TRBJ1-2; 9 bases align to TRBD1. Germline V gives CDR1 SGHTA, CDR2 FQGTGA. This CDR3 spans 14 amino acids. The J segment lost 9 bases and the V segment lost 5 bases, leaving 10 bases of the junction unmatched. For the CDR3, the DNA is TGTGCCAGCAGCGAATCGGGACAGGGAAGTAGCTACACCTTC. This gives the protein CASSESGQGSSYTF.

This clone appeared a few times. The CDR3 here is CASSPRRLAGGDEQFF. Written as DNA, the CDR3 is TGTGCCAGCAGTCCCCGACGACTAGCGGGAGGCGATGAGCAGTTCTTC. This chain joins TRBV28 and TRBJ2-1, with 13 nucleotides matching TRBD2. Germline CDR1 is MDHEN and CDR2 is SYDVKM. V lost 5 bases, J lost 8 bases, and 9 bases stayed unmatched. This CDR3 region has 16 residues.

The rearrangement links TRBV19 to TRBJ2-2; 9 nucleotides agree with TRBD2. The ends lost 1 base at V and 0 bases at J; junction bases unmatched: 3. This CDR3 comprises 17 residues. The germline CDR1 and CDR2 sequences are LNHDA and SQIVND (reference sequence). CDR3 sequence reads: CASSIVAGGPNTGELFF. As DNA, the CDR3 is TGTGCCAGTAGTATAGTGGCGGGGGGGCCGAACACCGGGGAGCTGTTTTTT.

This clone has just a few counts. The CDR3 nucleotides read TGTGCCTGGAGCCCGGGACAGGGGAGAACTGAAGCTTTCTTT. Translated: CAWSPGQGRTEAFF. The J gene is TRBJ1-1, the V gene TRBV30, with 10 nucleotides matching TRBD1. Trimming cost V 3 bases and J 5 bases; bases outside gene matches: 6. Germline values: CDR1 GTSNPN, CDR2 SVGIG (reference sequence). The length of the CDR3 is 14 residues.

V is TRBV27 and J is TRBJ1-1; D remains unclear. Deletions cut 3 bases from V and 4 bases from J, with 6 bases between. The CDR3 loop spans 12 amino acids. Germline V gene sequence: CDR1 MNHEY, CDR2 SMNVEV (reference sequence). This chain's CDR3 is CASSFYGTEAFF. The CDR3 DNA follows: TGTGCCAGCAGTTTTTACGGCACTGAAGCTTTCTTT.

In its sample, this clone was seen a few times. The rearrangement uses TRBV19 and TRBJ2-7; the match to TRBD1 covers 11 bases. The CDR3 covers 14 residues. Trimming at V came to 3 bases and at J to 3 bases, leaving 1 base not matched to a gene. Germline V gives CDR1 LNHDA, CDR2 SQIVND (reference sequence). For the CDR3, the DNA is TGTGCCAGTAGTATCGGGACAGGGGGCTACGAGCAGTACTTC. This codes for CASSIGTGGYEQYF.

CDR3 nucleotide sequence: TGCGCCAGCAGCCCGGTCTCAGCAGGAGAGACCCAGTACTTC. Protein sequence: CASSPVSAGETQYF. The gene calls are TRBV5-1 and TRBJ2-5; D gene unclear. The CDR3 spans 14 residues. In germline, CDR1 is SGHRS, CDR2 YFSETQ. Between the trimmed V and J ends, which lost 4 bases and 4 bases, there was a span of 14 bases.

This clone has only one observation. The rearrangement links TRBV10-3 to TRBJ1-1; D unclear. The length of the CDR3 is 12 residues. The germline V gene encodes CDR1 ENHRY and CDR2 SYGVKD. V dropped 3 bases and J dropped 7 bases, with 9 bases sitting between them. The CDR3 nucleotides are TGTGCCATCAGTGACGAGGGCATTGAAGCTTTCTTT. This codes for CAISDEGIEAFF.

The rearrangement joins TRBV5-4 to TRBJ2-3, with D unclear. CDR3 length: 14 residues. V lost 5 bases, J lost 1 base, and 11 bases lay in between. Germline V gives CDR1 SGHNT, CDR2 YYREEE (reference sequence). In DNA form, the CDR3 reads TGTGCCAGCAGGCGAAGCACTGGCACAGATACGCAGTATTTT. The encoded protein is CASRRSTGTDTQYF.

The genes are TRBV19 and TRBJ1-1; tentative D call: TRBD1 (6 bases). CDR3 length: 13 amino acids. V was cut by 3 bases and J by 1 base, with 6 bases left in between. Germline CDR1 reads LNHDA; CDR2 reads SQIVND (reference sequence). Here the CDR3 reads CASSMGQNTEAFF. The CDR3 nucleotides read TGTGCCAGTAGTATGGGACAGAACACTGAAGCTTTCTTT.

The chain joins TRBV5-1 to TRBJ1-2; 7 bases are a match to TRBD1. CDR3 length equals 14 residues. The germline V gene has CDR1 SGHRS and CDR2 YFSETQ. V lost 3 bases and J lost 1; bases outside the gene matches: 3. CDR3 amino acids: CASSSGQDNYGYTF. CDR3 in DNA: TGCGCCAGCAGCTCCGGACAGGATAACTATGGCTACACCTTC.

The J gene is TRBJ2-1, the V gene TRBV2; 16 bases are a match to TRBD2. The germline V gene encodes CDR1 SNHLY and CDR2 FYNNEI. This CDR3 is built from 15 residues. The V gene end was trimmed by 7 bases and the J gene end by 8 bases; junction bases not matched to a gene: 5. DNA for the CDR3: TGTGCCAGCACCGGGGGACTAGCGGGAGGGGATGAGCAGTTCTTC. Translation: CASTGGLAGGDEQFF.

The chain couples TRBV5-4 to TRBJ2-5; TRBD2 aligns across 13 bases. The germline gives CDR1 SGHNT, CDR2 YYREEE (reference sequence). V lost 4 bases and J lost 3; bases outside the gene matches: 6. The CDR3 is 16 amino acids. The CDR3 spells CASSPLTSGREETQYF. The CDR3 nucleotides read TGTGCCAGCAGCCCCTTAACTAGCGGGAGGGAAGAGACCCAGTACTTC.